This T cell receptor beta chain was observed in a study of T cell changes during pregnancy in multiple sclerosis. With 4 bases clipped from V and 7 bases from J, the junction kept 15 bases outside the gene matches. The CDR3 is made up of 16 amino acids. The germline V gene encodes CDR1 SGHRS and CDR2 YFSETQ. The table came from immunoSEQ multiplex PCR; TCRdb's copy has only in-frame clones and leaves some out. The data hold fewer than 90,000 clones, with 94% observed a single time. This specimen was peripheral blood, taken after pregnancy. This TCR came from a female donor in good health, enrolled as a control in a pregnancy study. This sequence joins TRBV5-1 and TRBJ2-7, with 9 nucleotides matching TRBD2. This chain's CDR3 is CASSVPLEAGGGEQYF. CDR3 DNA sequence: TGCGCCAGCAGCGTTCCTCTCGAAGCGGGAGGAGGAGAGCAGTACTTC.